A single sample is the source of the 7 T cell receptor beta chains below, sequenced in a study of T cell responses to AZD1222 COVID-19 vaccine. The table came from immunoSEQ multiplex PCR; TCRdb's copy has only in-frame clones and leaves some out. The sample records about 180,000 clones, around 90% being singletons. This specimen consisted of peripheral blood, obtained 28 days after the second AZD1222 dose. These receptors all come from an adult who received the AZD1222 COVID-19 vaccine.

V is TRBV5-4 and J is TRBJ2-5; possible D gene TRBD1, 6 bases. V was clipped by 4 bases and J by 5 bases, with 21 bases between them. The CDR3 is 16 residues long. Germline V lookup: CDR1 SGHNT, CDR2 YYREEE (reference sequence). The CDR3 nucleotides read TGTGCCAGCAGCACCGAATCCCTGGGGGCGGGTGAGACCCAGTACTTC. Amino acids: CASSTESLGAGETQYF.

The chain recombines TRBV5-1 with TRBJ1-1; possible D gene TRBD1, 5 bases. The germline V gene encodes CDR1 SGHRS and CDR2 YFSETQ. Trimming shortened V by 1 base and J by 2 bases, and 12 bases separated the two germline ends. The CDR3 sequence is 15 residues long. This CDR3 is CASSLIGGDNTEAFF. CDR3 nucleotides: TGCGCCAGCAGCTTGATCGGGGGGGACAACACTGAAGCTTTCTTT.

The rearrangement links TRBV29-1 to TRBJ1-2; 7 bases align to TRBD1. The CDR3 loop spans 14 amino acids. V lost 0 bases to trimming and J lost 1 base; unmatched junction nucleotides: 2. From germline, CDR1 is SQVTM and CDR2 ANQGSEA. Here the CDR3 reads CSVEEQGNNYGYTF. CDR3 sequence (DNA): TGCAGCGTTGAAGAACAGGGGAATAACTATGGCTACACCTTC.

The rearrangement joins TRBV19 to TRBJ1-2; tentatively, D is TRBD1 (6 bases). The CDR3 covers 14 residues. The V and J ends lost 7 bases and 2 bases respectively, with 14 bases between them. CDR1 and CDR2 from the germline V gene are LNHDA and SQIVND (reference sequence). The CDR3 loop reads CASTHADSNYGYTF. The CDR3 coding sequence is TGTGCCAGTACCCATGCGGACAGCAACTATGGCTACACCTTC. The whole variable domain, filled in from reference TRBV19 and TRBJ1-2, reads DGGITQSPKYLFRKEGQNVTLSCEQNLNHDAMYWYRQDPGQGLRLIYYSQIVNDFQKGDIAEGYSVSREKKESFPLTVTSAQKNPTAFYLCASTHADSNYGYTFGSGTRLTVV.

This clone has only a few counts. J is TRBJ2-1 and V is TRBV19, with a weak D call TRBD2 (5 bases). V lost 2 bases and J lost 5, with 19 bases in between. In germline, CDR1 is LNHDA, CDR2 SQIVND (reference sequence). This CDR3 region has 17 residues. CDR3 in DNA: TGTGCCAGTAGTATAATAAGTCGGACTCGGGTCCACAATGAGCAGTTCTTC. Amino acid sequence: CASSIISRTRVHNEQFF.

This clone was detected only once. This chain links TRBV7-9 with TRBJ2-7; 10 bases agree with TRBD1. V lost 1 base and J lost 5; bases outside the gene matches: 2. Per germline, CDR1 SEHNR and CDR2 FQNEAQ (reference sequence). CDR3 length: 14 amino acids. CDR3 sequence (DNA): TGTGCCAGCAGCTTAGGGGACAGGGGCCACGAGCAGTACTTC. This sequence encodes CASSLGDRGHEQYF.

This clone was detected only a few times. The chain is built from TRBV6-5 and TRBJ2-2; tentative D call: TRBD1 (6 bases). CDR1 is MNHEY and CDR2 is SVGAGI in the germline V gene. V was pared by 6 bases and J by 3 bases, with 11 bases between. The CDR3 is made up of 14 amino acids. CDR3 nucleotide sequence: TGTGCCAGCAGGAGGACAGAAGACACCGGGGAGCTGTTTTTT. It is translated as CASRRTEDTGELFF.